These 7 T cell receptor beta chains were sequenced from one sample in a study of Graves' ophthalmopathy and Graves' hyperthyroidism. Using RNA transcripts, the TCR beta CDR3 regions were amplified. HTBI-primed RT-PCR formed the first round, and a multiplex PCR formed the second. A single record per CDR3 protein comes from TCRdb applying MiXCR to the multiplex PCR reads. In the table there are hundreds of thousands of distinct CDR3 sequences, roughly 20% of which are singletons. The sample was peripheral blood. All receptors derive from a woman aged 18-35 years with stable Graves' hyperthyroidism. Some clones in this sample may be carry-over from other donors' samples.

The sample holds many counts of this clonotype. This chain uses TRBV27 with TRBJ2-7; TRBD2 is a possible D gene (6 bases). In germline, CDR1 is MNHEY, CDR2 SMNVEV (reference sequence). This CDR3 contains 11 residues. The ends were cut back, 7 bases at V and 6 bases at J, with 10 bases in the middle. The CDR3 DNA sequence: TGTGCCAGCACCGGGGGAACCGAGCAGTACTTC. Its translation: CASTGGTEQYF.

This clonotype was observed a few times. The V call is TRBV11-2, the J call TRBJ2-3, with 11 nucleotides matching TRBD2. The CDR3 spans 16 residues. The germline V gene has CDR1 SGHAT and CDR2 FQNNGV. The ends lost 5 bases at V and 8 bases at J; junction bases unmatched: 12. The CDR3 reads CASSLGLAVRMGTQYF. The CDR3 DNA follows: TGTGCCAGCAGCCTGGGACTAGCGGTTCGAATGGGTACGCAGTATTTT.

This clonotype was recorded at least ten times. This chain uses TRBV29-1 with TRBJ1-2; TRBD1 is a possible D gene (5 bases). Germline V gives CDR1 SQVTM, CDR2 ANQGSEA. V dropped 8 bases and J dropped 5 bases, with 15 bases sitting between them. The CDR3 extends over 12 amino acids. CDR3 in amino acids: CSTKTVSYGYTF. Written as DNA, the CDR3 is TGCAGCACCAAGACAGTATCTTATGGCTACACCTTC.

Many counts were recorded for this clonotype. This chain links TRBV20-1 with TRBJ1-1; D is ambiguous. CDR1 DFQATT and CDR2 SNEGSKA come from the germline V gene (reference sequence). The CDR3 is 14 residues long. The ends were cut back, 3 bases at V and 2 bases at J, with 13 bases in the middle. For the CDR3, the DNA is TGCAGTGCTAGTCGTCCAGGCTCAAACACTGAAGCTTTCTTT. Amino acids: CSASRPGSNTEAFF.

This clonotype was found a few times. The rearrangement joins TRBV6-2 or TRBV6-3 to TRBJ2-7, with 9 nucleotides matching TRBD1. Losses at the gene ends were 6 bases for V and 3 bases for J; bases not matched to a gene: 12. The CDR3 runs 16 residues. Germline V CDR1 and CDR2: MNHEY, SVGEGT. The CDR3 nucleotides are TGTGCCAGCAGCCGTAAACCGGGACAGGGTAGCTACGAGCAGTACTTC. This translates into CASSRKPGQGSYEQYF.

The gene calls are TRBV5-5 and TRBJ1-3; TRBD1 agrees at 7 bases. This CDR3 is 16 amino acids long. CDR1 is SGHKS and CDR2 is YYEKEE in the germline V gene (reference sequence). V lost 0 bases and J lost 3; bases outside the gene matches: 6. The CDR3 nucleotides are TGTGCCAGCAGCTTGGCCCCTCGGACAGGTGGAAACACCATATATTTT. Translation: CASSLAPRTGGNTIYF. Looking up the rest from reference TRBV5-5 and TRBJ1-3 gives the full variable domain: DAGVTQSPTHLIKTRGQQVTLRCSPISGHKSVSWYQQVLGQGPQFIFQYYEKEERGRGNFPDRFSARQFPNYSSELNVNALLLGDSALYLCASSLAPRTGGNTIYFGEGSWLTVV.

This clonotype came up many times. The CDR3 DNA reads TGTGCCAGCAGTTTAAGTAGACGGCCGGGGGGTGGTGGCTACACCTTC. It is translated as CASSLSRRPGGGGYTF. This chain links TRBV12-3 or TRBV12-4 with TRBJ1-2; a weak D match, TRBD1 (5 bases). The CDR3 is made up of 16 amino acids. The V gene lost 2 bases and the J gene lost 7 bases, with 20 bases spanning the gap.